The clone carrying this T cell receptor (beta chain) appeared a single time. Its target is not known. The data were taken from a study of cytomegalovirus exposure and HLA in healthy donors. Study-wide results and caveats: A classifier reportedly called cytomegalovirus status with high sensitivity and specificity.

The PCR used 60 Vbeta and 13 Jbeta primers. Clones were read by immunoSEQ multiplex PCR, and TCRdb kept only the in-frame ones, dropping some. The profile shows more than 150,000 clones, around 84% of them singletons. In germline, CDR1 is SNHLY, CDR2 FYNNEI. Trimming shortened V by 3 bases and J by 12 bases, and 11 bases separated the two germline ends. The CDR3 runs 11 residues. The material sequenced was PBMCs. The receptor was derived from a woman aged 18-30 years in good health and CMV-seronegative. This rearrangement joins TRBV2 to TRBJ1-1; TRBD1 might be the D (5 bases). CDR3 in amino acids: CASSDGGGTFF. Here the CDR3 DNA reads TGTGCCAGCAGTGATGGCGGGGGGACTTTCTTT. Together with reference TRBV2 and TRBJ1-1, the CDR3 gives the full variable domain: EPEVTQTPSHQVTQMGQEVILRCVPISNHLYFYWYRQILGQKVEFLVSFYNNEISEKSEIFDDQFSVERPDGSNFTLKIRSTKLEDSAMYFCASSDGGGTFFGQGTRLTVV.